These T cell receptor beta chains were read from a single sample in a study of shared clonotypes between healthy human individuals. The assay was immunoSEQ multiplex PCR, and TCRdb's table has in-frame clones only and misses some. The sample holds more than 2 million clones; roughly 95% are singletons and the top ten take 1.1%. The sample was naive CD8+ T cells sorted from blood. All receptors derive from a young man in good health. CDR3s include the opening cysteine and the closing phenylalanine or tryptophan. The order of the fields is V gene, D gene, CDR3 length, clone size, J gene, CDR3 protein, CDR3 DNA. A D gene is named only where the DNA matches it firmly. Rows give clone size only sometimes, using once, few, many, or a class for an expanded clone.

>TRBV27|.|13|.|TRBJ2-2
CASSLSRTGELFF
TGTGCCAGCAGTTTATCCCGCACCGGGGAGCTGTTTTTT
>TRBV2|TRBD1|14|.|TRBJ1-1
CASSEGRGFTEAFF
TGTGCCAGCAGTGAGGGCAGGGGGTTCACTGAAGCTTTCTTT
>TRBV10-3|TRBD2|16|.|TRBJ2-1
CATLGTSGVLGDEQFF
TGTGCCACCCTCGGGACTAGCGGGGTCCTGGGGGATGAGCAGTTCTTC
>TRBV18|.|17|.|TRBJ1-1
CASSPLWAGHRDTEAFF
TGTGCCAGCTCACCCCTCTGGGCAGGGCATCGTGACACTGAAGCTTTCTTT
>TRBV4-1|TRBD2|19|.|TRBJ2-5
CASSPNSFTSDLGQETQYF
TGCGCCAGCAGCCCCAACTCTTTTACTAGCGATCTAGGCCAAGAGACCCAGTACTTC
>TRBV5-6|.|14|.|TRBJ2-7
CASSLDGMDYEQYF
TGTGCCAGCAGCCTAGACGGGATGGACTACGAGCAGTACTTC
>TRBV28|.|18|.|TRBJ2-3
CASSPLRVGTSSTDTQYF
TGTGCCAGCAGCCCTCTTCGGGTGGGGACGTCTAGCACAGATACGCAGTATTTT
>TRBV6-6|.|14|.|TRBJ2-2
CASSRTANTGELFF
TGTGCCAGCAGTAGGACAGCGAACACCGGGGAGCTGTTTTTT
>TRBV9|.|17|.|TRBJ2-5
CASSVGGDGGGVKTQYF
TGTGCCAGCAGCGTAGGGGGAGATGGAGGCGGGGTGAAGACCCAGTACTTC
>TRBV29-1|TRBD2|17|.|TRBJ2-2
CSVEGKTSGRNTGELFF
TGCAGCGTTGAGGGCAAGACTAGCGGGCGAAACACCGGGGAGCTGTTTTTT
>TRBV5-1|.|15|.|TRBJ2-7
CASSLFTVPPYEQYF
TGCGCCAGCAGCTTGTTCACAGTCCCCCCCTACGAGCAGTACTTC
>TRBV5-6|TRBD2|14|.|TRBJ2-7
CASSVGTSFYEQYF
TGTGCCAGCAGCGTAGGGACTAGCTTCTACGAGCAGTACTTC
>TRBV5-4|TRBD1|14|.|TRBJ2-7
CASSLEQGDYEQYF
TGTGCCAGCAGCTTGGAACAGGGGGACTACGAGCAGTACTTC
>TRBV1|.|14|.|TRBJ2-5
CTRASGGYQETQYF
TGCACCAGGGCTAGCGGGGGGTACCAAGAGACCCAGTACTTC
>TRBV2|TRBD1|15|.|TRBJ1-5
CASSVWVTGAQPQHF
TGTGCCAGCAGTGTATGGGTGACAGGGGCTCAGCCCCAGCATTTT
>TRBV4-1|.|15|.|TRBJ2-1
CASSPRQGGPDEQFF
TGCGCCAGCAGCCCCCGGCAGGGGGGCCCGGATGAGCAGTTCTTC
>TRBV6-1|.|14|.|TRBJ1-5
CASSADISNQPQHF
TGTGCCAGCAGTGCCGACATAAGCAATCAGCCCCAGCATTTT
>TRBV13|TRBD1|14|.|TRBJ1-5
CASSGQGSNQPQHF
TGTGCCAGCTCGGGACAGGGTAGCAATCAGCCCCAGCATTTT
>TRBV7-9|TRBD2|15|.|TRBJ2-7
CASSSFSGASYEQYF
TGTGCCAGCAGCTCTTTTAGCGGGGCCTCCTACGAGCAGTACTTC
>TRBV6-4|.|13|.|TRBJ1-1
CASSEGVNTEAFF
TGTGCCAGCAGTGAGGGGGTGAACACTGAAGCTTTCTTT
>TRBV6-1|.|16|few|TRBJ1-6
CASSEYGSSYNSPLHF
TGTGCCAGCAGTGAATACGGGAGCTCCTATAATTCACCCCTCCACTTT
>TRBV6-1|.|13|.|TRBJ2-7
CASSEQDYYEQYF
TGTGCCAGCAGTGAACAGGATTACTACGAGCAGTACTTC
>TRBV7-2|.|16|.|TRBJ2-5
CASSLLRGQNQETQYF
TGTGCCAGCAGCTTATTGCGAGGACAGAACCAAGAGACCCAGTACTTC